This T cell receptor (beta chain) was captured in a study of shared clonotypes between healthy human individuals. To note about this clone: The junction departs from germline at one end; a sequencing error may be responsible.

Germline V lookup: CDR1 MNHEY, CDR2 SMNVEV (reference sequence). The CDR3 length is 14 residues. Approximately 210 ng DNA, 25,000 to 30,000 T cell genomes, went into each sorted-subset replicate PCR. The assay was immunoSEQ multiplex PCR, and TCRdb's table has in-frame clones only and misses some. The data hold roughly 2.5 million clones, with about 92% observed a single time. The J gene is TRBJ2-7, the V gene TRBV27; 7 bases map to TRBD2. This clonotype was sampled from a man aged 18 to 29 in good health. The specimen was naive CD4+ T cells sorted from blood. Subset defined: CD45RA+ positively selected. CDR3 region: CASSLGGSSHEQYF. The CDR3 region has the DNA TGTGCCAGCAGTTTAGGCGGGAGCTCCCACGAGCAGTACTTC.